These T cell receptor beta chains were read from a single sample in a study of blood T cell repertoires in COVID-19. Libraries were prepared by immunoSEQ multiplex PCR; TCRdb keeps only in-frame clonotypes and omits some of them. The sample records 100,000 to 150,000 clones, 80% to 90% being singletons. The specimen was PBMCs or T cells enriched from blood (not recorded which). These receptors were collected from a woman in her forties or fifties who had recovered from COVID-19. CDR3s include the opening cysteine and the closing phenylalanine or tryptophan. D genes are given only for firm matches. For some rows the clone size is stated as once, few or many, or as a class when expanded; others skip it.

d_gene: NA
j_gene: TRBJ1-4
abundance: once
v_gene: TRBV4-3
CDR3aa: CASSQLLGRKLFF
CDR3nt: TGCGCCAGCAGCCAACTTTTGGGGCGAAAACTGTTTTTT

d_gene: NA
j_gene: TRBJ2-3
abundance: NA
v_gene: TRBV11-2
CDR3aa: CASSLLPTATDTQYF
CDR3nt: TGTGCCAGCAGCTTACTGCCGACAGCCACAGATACGCAGTATTTT

d_gene: NA
j_gene: TRBJ2-7
abundance: NA
v_gene: TRBV30
CDR3aa: CAWSSRPPGIHEQYF
CDR3nt: TGTGCCTGGAGCTCACGACCGCCAGGGATCCACGAGCAGTACTTC

d_gene: TRBD2
j_gene: TRBJ2-2
abundance: NA
v_gene: TRBV10-1
CDR3aa: CASSDLSGGAGELFF
CDR3nt: TGCGCCAGCAGTGACCTTAGCGGGGGGGCTGGGGAGCTGTTTTTT

d_gene: NA
j_gene: TRBJ1-5
abundance: NA
v_gene: TRBV27
CDR3aa: CASSLGPSIQPQHF
CDR3nt: TGTGCCAGCAGTTTAGGGCCGTCTATTCAGCCCCAGCATTTT

d_gene: NA
j_gene: TRBJ1-2
abundance: NA
v_gene: TRBV10-1
CDR3aa: CASSESSAGAAGYTF
CDR3nt: TGCGCCAGCAGTGAGTCGTCGGCGGGGGCCGCTGGCTACACCTTC

d_gene: TRBD1
j_gene: TRBJ1-2
abundance: NA
v_gene: TRBV3-1/TRBV3-2
CDR3aa: CASSRGQGGDYGYTF
CDR3nt: TGTGCCAGCAGCCGTGGACAGGGGGGCGACTATGGCTACACCTTC

d_gene: NA
j_gene: TRBJ1-1
abundance: NA
v_gene: TRBV10-3
CDR3aa: CAISEGQNTEAFF
CDR3nt: TGTGCCATCAGTGAGGGACAGAACACTGAAGCTTTCTTT

d_gene: TRBD2
j_gene: TRBJ2-7
abundance: NA
v_gene: TRBV18
CDR3aa: CASSPGGRGGSYEQYF
CDR3nt: TGTGCCAGCTCACCCGGGGGACGGGGGGGCTCCTACGAGCAGTACTTC

d_gene: NA
j_gene: TRBJ1-5
abundance: NA
v_gene: TRBV2
CDR3aa: CASSAFQGSAQPQHF
CDR3nt: TGTGCCAGCAGTGCGTTTCAGGGGAGCGCTCAGCCCCAGCATTTT

d_gene: NA
j_gene: TRBJ2-1
abundance: NA
v_gene: TRBV7-2
CDR3aa: CASSSRDTLYNEQFF
CDR3nt: TGTGCCAGCAGCTCCCGGGACACCCTTTACAATGAGCAGTTCTTC

d_gene: NA
j_gene: TRBJ1-2
abundance: NA
v_gene: TRBV29-1
CDR3aa: CSDDGSLNYGYTF
CDR3nt: TGCAGCGATGATGGCAGTCTTAACTATGGCTACACCTTC

d_gene: TRBD2
j_gene: TRBJ2-5
abundance: NA
v_gene: TRBV4-1
CDR3aa: CASSQAPPGLAGPGWSQYF
CDR3nt: TGCGCCAGCAGCCAGGCCCCTCCGGGACTAGCGGGGCCAGGGTGGTCCCAGTACTTC

d_gene: TRBD2
j_gene: TRBJ2-2
abundance: NA
v_gene: TRBV5-6
CDR3aa: CASSRRTSGGANTGELFF
CDR3nt: TGTGCCAGCAGCCGGAGGACTAGCGGGGGGGCGAACACCGGGGAGCTGTTTTTT

d_gene: NA
j_gene: TRBJ2-5
abundance: NA
v_gene: TRBV3-1/TRBV3-2
CDR3aa: CASSQSSRLETQYF
CDR3nt: TGTGCCAGCAGCCAGTCTTCGAGGTTAGAGACCCAGTACTTC

d_gene: NA
j_gene: TRBJ1-1
abundance: NA
v_gene: TRBV30
CDR3aa: CARDGVNTEAFF
CDR3nt: TGTGCCCGGGACGGGGTGAACACTGAAGCTTTCTTT

d_gene: NA
j_gene: TRBJ1-2
abundance: NA
v_gene: TRBV28
CDR3aa: CASSLRRERFPAVYGYTF
CDR3nt: TGTGCCAGCAGTCTCCGCCGGGAAAGATTTCCAGCGGTCTATGGCTACACCTTC

d_gene: TRBD1
j_gene: TRBJ1-2
abundance: NA
v_gene: TRBV19
CDR3aa: CASSNQDRGYGYTF
CDR3nt: TGTGCCAGTAGTAACCAGGACAGGGGCTATGGCTACACCTTC

d_gene: NA
j_gene: TRBJ1-5
abundance: NA
v_gene: TRBV15
CDR3aa: CATSRGSGNQPQHF
CDR3nt: TGTGCCACCAGCAGAGGGTCGGGCAATCAGCCCCAGCATTTT

d_gene: TRBD1
j_gene: TRBJ1-2
abundance: NA
v_gene: TRBV6-5
CDR3aa: CASSSTGPGYTF
CDR3nt: TGTGCCAGCAGTTCGACAGGGCCGGGCTACACCTTC

d_gene: TRBD1
j_gene: TRBJ2-7
abundance: NA
v_gene: TRBV4-3
CDR3aa: CASSQGQALFGEQYF
CDR3nt: TGCGCCAGCAGCCAGGGACAGGCCTTATTTGGGGAGCAGTACTTC

d_gene: NA
j_gene: TRBJ2-7
abundance: NA
v_gene: TRBV10-1
CDR3aa: CASSANVPGEQYF
CDR3nt: TGCGCCAGCAGTGCTAATGTCCCGGGGGAGCAGTACTTC

d_gene: NA
j_gene: TRBJ2-6
abundance: once
v_gene: TRBV5-1
CDR3aa: CASSLAVGDSGANVLTF
CDR3nt: TGCGCCAGCAGCTTGGCCGTCGGGGACTCTGGGGCCAACGTCCTGACTTTC

d_gene: NA
j_gene: TRBJ1-1
abundance: NA
v_gene: TRBV18
CDR3aa: CASSRARNTEAFF
CDR3nt: TGTGCCAGCTCACGGGCCAGAAACACTGAAGCTTTCTTT

d_gene: NA
j_gene: TRBJ1-5
abundance: NA
v_gene: TRBV29-1
CDR3aa: CSVETGANQPQHF
CDR3nt: TGCAGCGTTGAAACAGGCGCTAATCAGCCCCAGCATTTT

d_gene: NA
j_gene: TRBJ1-2
abundance: NA
v_gene: TRBV19
CDR3aa: CASSTTSSGTF
CDR3nt: TGTGCCAGTAGTACGACCTCATCGGGCACCTTC

d_gene: NA
j_gene: TRBJ1-2
abundance: NA
v_gene: TRBV6-5
CDR3aa: CASTLEGAWNGGYTF
CDR3nt: TGTGCCAGCACCCTGGAAGGGGCGTGGAATGGTGGCTACACCTTC

d_gene: TRBD2
j_gene: TRBJ2-7
abundance: NA
v_gene: TRBV14
CDR3aa: CASSQGSGGYEQYF
CDR3nt: TGTGCCAGCAGCCAAGGGTCGGGAGGGTACGAGCAGTACTTC

d_gene: NA
j_gene: TRBJ1-1
abundance: NA
v_gene: TRBV7-9
CDR3aa: CASSLRDWSEAFF
CDR3nt: TGTGCCAGCAGCCTTCGGGACTGGTCTGAAGCTTTCTTT

d_gene: NA
j_gene: TRBJ1-1
abundance: NA
v_gene: TRBV12-3/TRBV12-4
CDR3aa: CASSLYTEAFF
CDR3nt: TGTGCCAGCAGCCTATACACTGAAGCTTTCTTT

d_gene: TRBD1
j_gene: TRBJ2-3
abundance: NA
v_gene: TRBV3-1/TRBV3-2
CDR3aa: CASSRRTGGFTDTQYF
CDR3nt: TGTGCCAGCAGCCGTCGGACAGGGGGCTTCACAGATACGCAGTATTTT

d_gene: NA
j_gene: TRBJ2-3
abundance: NA
v_gene: TRBV4-1
CDR3aa: CASSQEIGTGGTDTQYF
CDR3nt: TGCGCCAGCAGCCAAGAGATAGGGACTGGAGGCACAGATACGCAGTATTTT

d_gene: TRBD1
j_gene: TRBJ1-1
abundance: NA
v_gene: TRBV6-5
CDR3aa: CASSYPDRSEAFF
CDR3nt: TGTGCCAGCAGTTACCCGGACAGGAGTGAAGCTTTCTTT

d_gene: NA
j_gene: TRBJ1-6
abundance: NA
v_gene: TRBV11-3
CDR3aa: CASSSRGSYNSPLHF
CDR3nt: TGTGCCAGCAGCTCGCGGGGCTCCTATAATTCACCCCTCCACTTT

d_gene: NA
j_gene: TRBJ2-7
abundance: NA
v_gene: TRBV11-2
CDR3aa: CASSISSLAVTYF
CDR3nt: TGTGCCAGCAGCATTTCAAGTTTGGCTGTAACGTACTTC

d_gene: TRBD2
j_gene: TRBJ2-7
abundance: NA
v_gene: TRBV7-9
CDR3aa: CASSLDGSGGPEQYF
CDR3nt: TGTGCCAGCAGCTTAGATGGTAGCGGGGGGCCCGAGCAGTACTTC

d_gene: NA
j_gene: TRBJ2-7
abundance: NA
v_gene: TRBV6-5
CDR3aa: CATPREGVYYEQYF
CDR3nt: TGTGCCACTCCGAGGGAGGGGGTATACTACGAGCAGTACTTC

d_gene: NA
j_gene: TRBJ2-6
abundance: NA
v_gene: TRBV5-4
CDR3aa: CASSLGAFGETNVLTF
CDR3nt: TGTGCCAGCAGCTTAGGGGCCTTCGGAGAGACCAACGTCCTGACTTTC

d_gene: TRBD1
j_gene: TRBJ2-6
abundance: once
v_gene: TRBV6-5
CDR3aa: CAVTGISPGANVLTF
CDR3nt: TGTGCCGTGACAGGGATCTCCCCTGGGGCCAACGTCCTGACTTTC

d_gene: NA
j_gene: TRBJ1-2
abundance: NA
v_gene: TRBV5-1
CDR3aa: CASSLDGELYGYTF
CDR3nt: TGCGCCAGCAGCTTGGACGGGGAGCTATATGGCTACACCTTC

d_gene: NA
j_gene: TRBJ1-3
abundance: few
v_gene: TRBV19
CDR3aa: CASSIVDSGNTIYF
CDR3nt: TGTGCCAGTAGTATAGTAGACTCTGGAAACACCATATATTTT

d_gene: NA
j_gene: TRBJ2-1
abundance: NA
v_gene: TRBV7-3
CDR3aa: CASSDGQRVLNQQFF
CDR3nt: TGTGCCAGCAGCGACGGACAACGGGTATTAAATCAGCAGTTCTTC

d_gene: NA
j_gene: TRBJ1-1
abundance: NA
v_gene: TRBV3-1/TRBV3-2
CDR3aa: CASSQSTENTEAFF
CDR3nt: TGTGCCAGCAGCCAATCTACAGAGAACACTGAAGCTTTCTTT

d_gene: NA
j_gene: TRBJ1-2
abundance: NA
v_gene: TRBV18
CDR3aa: CASSPPQGGYTF
CDR3nt: TGTGCCAGCTCACCACCGCAGGGTGGCTACACCTTC

d_gene: TRBD1
j_gene: TRBJ1-2
abundance: NA
v_gene: TRBV6-6
CDR3aa: CASSRQGEAGYTF
CDR3nt: TGTGCCAGCAGTCGACAGGGGGAGGCTGGCTACACCTTC

d_gene: NA
j_gene: TRBJ1-3
abundance: NA
v_gene: TRBV9
CDR3aa: CASSVRGGSGNTIYF
CDR3nt: TGTGCCAGCAGCGTCCGGGGGGGTTCTGGAAACACCATATATTTT